What follows describes a single T cell receptor (delta chain). This sample is drawn from a study of gamma-delta chains in newborns, infants, children. About the research overall: Innate gammadelta T cells reportedly expand polyclonally right after birth, driven by microbial exposure, per the title.

TCRdb re-called the reads using CATT. The table lists a few thousand delta-chain clones, more than 4% of them singletons. The J segment lost 1 base and the V segment lost 3 bases, leaving 12 bases of the junction unmatched. This CDR3 is built from 19 residues. Germline loops: CDR1 TSWWSYY, CDR2 QGS. The source material was blood. This rearrangement joins TRDV1 to TRDJ2; 9 nucleotides line up with TRDD3. This TCR was recovered from a child who was a newborn, infant or young child, either healthy, febrile or measles-vaccinated (not recorded which). The CDR3 protein is CALGDFPYWGTRLTAQLFF. The CDR3 DNA follows: TGTGCTCTTGGGGACTTCCCGTACTGGGGGACCCGTTTGACAGCACAACTCTTCTTT.